The 21 T cell receptor beta chains reported below all come from one sample, sequenced in a study of beta chain features in type 1 diabetes. Notes on the study in general: Across all four CD4+ subsets, people with type 1 diabetes showed modestly shorter TCRB CDR3s.

TCRB transcripts that were expressed got sequenced, as all of the isolated RNA had been reverse transcribed. Produced via immunoSEQ multiplex PCR; TCRdb's table is partial and in-frame only. The sample consists of some 350,000 clones, around a tenth of them appearing once. What these receptors recognize is not known. The sample comprised central memory CD4+ T cells from blood. The source of these receptors is a man younger than 45 with type 1 diabetes.

The sample holds many counts of this clone. This specimen includes other DNA sequences encoding the same CDR3. This rearrangement joins TRBV7-9 to TRBJ2-3; no clear D. Between the trimmed V and J ends, which lost 6 bases and 3 bases, there was a span of 4 bases. The CDR3 spans 11 residues. CDR1 is SEHNR and CDR2 is FQNEAQ in the germline V gene (reference sequence). The CDR3 DNA is TGTGCCAGCAGTAGGACAGATACGCAGTATTTT. Its translation: CASSRTDTQYF.

This clone showed up many times. The genes are TRBV5-8 and TRBJ2-7, with D perhaps given as TRBD1 or TRBD2 (6 bases each). Germline values: CDR1 SGHTS, CDR2 YDEGEE. The CDR3 contains 15 residues. The germline V and J ends were trimmed by 0 bases and 5 bases, with 15 bases remaining between them. The CDR3 sequence is CASSLAGEVRDEQYF. Written as DNA, the CDR3 is TGTGCCAGCAGCTTGGCAGGGGAGGTTAGAGACGAGCAGTACTTC.

The chain is built from TRBV7-2 and TRBJ1-5; possibly TRBD1 for D (5 bases). Germline V gene sequence: CDR1 SGHTA, CDR2 FQGNSA. The CDR3 totals 15 residues. V lost 5 bases, J lost 3 bases, and 14 bases lay in between. The CDR3 loop reads CASSPFQGNNQPQHF. CDR3 sequence (DNA): TGTGCCAGCAGCCCTTTCCAGGGTAACAATCAGCCCCAGCATTTT.

V and J are TRBV5-4 and TRBJ2-7; 7 bases map to TRBD2. The CDR3 covers 15 residues. Germline CDR1 is SGHNT and CDR2 is YYREEE (reference sequence). V lost 4 bases and J lost 2; bases outside the gene matches: 9. The CDR3 here is CASSPGASGAYEQYF. The DNA for the CDR3 is TGTGCCAGCAGCCCCGGGGCTAGCGGAGCCTACGAGCAGTACTTC.

The gene calls are TRBV11-2 and TRBJ1-2; 9 bases align to TRBD1. Germline V lookup: CDR1 SGHAT, CDR2 FQNNGV. CDR3 length: 16 residues. The J segment lost 4 bases and the V segment lost 0 bases, leaving 6 bases of the junction unmatched. Written as DNA, the CDR3 is TGTGCCAGCAGCTTAGATCGGGGACAGGGTGCCTATGGCTACACCTTC. It encodes CASSLDRGQGAYGYTF. Using reference TRBV11-2 and TRBJ1-2 for the parts outside the CDR3, the full variable domain is EAGVAQSPRYKIIEKRQSVAFWCNPISGHATLYWYQQILGQGPKLLIQFQNNGVVDDSQLPKDRFSAERLKGVDSTLKIQPAKLEDSAVYLCASSLDRGQGAYGYTFGSGTRLTVV.

The chain uses TRBV7-9 and TRBJ2-7; 13 bases match TRBD2. The CDR3 contains 14 residues. Germline V gene sequence: CDR1 SEHNR, CDR2 FQNEAQ (reference sequence). After removal of 3 bases from V and 8 bases from J, the junction contained 4 bases not matched to a gene. The CDR3: CASSLGTSGDKQYF. The CDR3, as DNA: TGTGCCAGCAGCTTGGGGACTAGCGGGGATAAGCAGTACTTC.

This clone was picked up many times. The rearrangement joins TRBV7-6 to TRBJ2-3; D uncertain. This CDR3 is built from 11 residues. V was cut by 7 bases and J by 5 bases, with 7 bases left in between. Germline V gene lookup returns CDR1 SGHVS and CDR2 FNYEAQ. This CDR3 reads CASTHGDTQYF. The DNA of the CDR3 is TGTGCCAGCACCCACGGAGATACGCAGTATTTT.

The chain uses TRBV7-8 and TRBJ2-1; D perhaps matches TRBD2 (7 bases). Germline values: CDR1 SGHVS, CDR2 FQNEAQ. The length of the CDR3 is 18 residues. V lost 1 base and J 5 bases, leaving 21 bases between the germline ends. In nucleotides, the CDR3 is TGTGCCAGCAGCTTAGATCAAGGGGGTAGCGGGCATGACAATGAGCAGTTCTTC. It translates to CASSLDQGGSGHDNEQFF.

This clone was detected a few times. This chain joins TRBV27 and TRBJ2-6; D not certain. The CDR3 loop spans 14 amino acids. V was clipped by 8 bases and J by 0 bases, with 8 bases between them. The germline gives CDR1 MNHEY, CDR2 SMNVEV (reference sequence). The CDR3 reads CASRRNSGANVLTF. CDR3 bases: TGTGCCAGCCGGAGAAACTCTGGGGCCAACGTCCTGACTTTC.

This clone was seen more than once but under ten times. The chain has TRBV4-1 and TRBJ1-5; D not certain. The ends were cut back, 3 bases at V and 3 bases at J, with 9 bases in the middle. This CDR3 region has 14 residues. The germline CDR1 and CDR2 sequences are MGHRA and YSYEKL. CDR3 in amino acids: CASSQGINNQPQHF. The DNA of the CDR3 is TGCGCCAGCAGCCAGGGGATAAACAATCAGCCCCAGCATTTT.

The V and J genes are TRBV19 and TRBJ2-7; tentative D call: TRBD1 (6 bases). Trimming pared 6 bases from V and 0 bases from J, leaving 12 bases between. The CDR3 contains 14 residues. Germline values: CDR1 LNHDA, CDR2 SQIVND (reference sequence). The CDR3 loop reads CASSHLTGSYEQYF. The CDR3 DNA follows: TGTGCCAGTAGCCACCTGACAGGCTCCTACGAGCAGTACTTC. The complete variable domain, with remaining parts taken from reference TRBV19 and TRBJ2-7, reads DGGITQSPKYLFRKEGQNVTLSCEQNLNHDAMYWYRQDPGQGLRLIYYSQIVNDFQKGDIAEGYSVSREKKESFPLTVTSAQKNPTAFYLCASSHLTGSYEQYFGPGTRLTVT.

The chain couples TRBV28 to TRBJ1-1; D uncertain. Germline CDR1 reads MDHEN; CDR2 reads SYDVKM. V lost 6 bases, J lost 0 bases, and 17 bases lay in between. The CDR3 contains 16 residues. CDR3 sequence reads: CASSQYRQLMNTEAFF. CDR3 sequence (DNA): TGTGCCAGCAGCCAATACCGGCAACTAATGAACACTGAAGCTTTCTTT. Full variable domain (outside the CDR3, taken from reference TRBV28 and TRBJ1-1): DVKVTQSSRYLVKRTGEKVFLECVQDMDHENMFWYRQDPGLGLRLIYFSYDVKMKEKGDIPEGYSVSREKKERFSLILESASTNQTSMYLCASSQYRQLMNTEAFFGQGTRLTVV.

The chain combines TRBV11-2 with TRBJ2-3; D is perhaps TRBD1 or TRBD2 (5 bases each). From germline, CDR1 is SGHAT and CDR2 FQNNGV. The CDR3 contains 14 residues. V was shortened by 4 bases and J by 5 bases, with 13 bases between the two germline ends. The CDR3 loop reads CASSYWRGGDTQYF. CDR3 DNA: TGTGCCAGCAGCTATTGGCGTGGGGGAGATACGCAGTATTTT. Together with reference TRBV11-2 and TRBJ2-3, the CDR3 gives the full variable domain: EAGVAQSPRYKIIEKRQSVAFWCNPISGHATLYWYQQILGQGPKLLIQFQNNGVVDDSQLPKDRFSAERLKGVDSTLKIQPAKLEDSAVYLCASSYWRGGDTQYFGPGTRLTVL.

In this sample, this clone turned up many times. The chain employs TRBV28 and TRBJ1-1, with a tentative D call TRBD1 (6 bases). V lost 1 base and J 4 bases, leaving 7 bases between the germline ends. The CDR3 spans 13 residues. Per the germline V gene, CDR1 is MDHEN and CDR2 is SYDVKM. CDR3 residues: CASSLSGVTEAFF. The CDR3 DNA reads TGTGCCAGCAGTTTATCAGGGGTCACTGAAGCTTTCTTT. Complete variable domain (other parts from reference TRBV28 and TRBJ1-1): DVKVTQSSRYLVKRTGEKVFLECVQDMDHENMFWYRQDPGLGLRLIYFSYDVKMKEKGDIPEGYSVSREKKERFSLILESASTNQTSMYLCASSLSGVTEAFFGQGTRLTVV.

The V and J genes are TRBV10-2 and TRBJ1-4; D possibly corresponds to TRBD1 (6 bases). The V gene lost 3 bases and the J gene lost 8 bases, with 16 bases spanning the gap. Germline CDR1 and CDR2: WSHSY and SAAADI. This CDR3 has 15 amino acids. CDR3 sequence reads: CASSDVQGSREKLFF. CDR3 DNA sequence: TGCGCCAGCAGTGACGTACAGGGTTCTCGGGAAAAACTGTTTTTT.

This rearrangement joins TRBV5-1 to TRBJ2-7; TRBD1 might be the D (5 bases). Germline values: CDR1 SGHRS, CDR2 YFSETQ. The V end lost 4 bases, the J end lost 3 bases, and 20 bases lay between the germline ends. The CDR3 runs to 16 residues. Here the CDR3 DNA reads TGCGCCAGCAGCAGGGGTAGGGCCGCCGATTTCTACGAGCAGTACTTC. It yields the protein CASSRGRAADFYEQYF.

There are a few counts of this clone. The chain recombines TRBV18 with TRBJ1-1; 7 nucleotides line up with TRBD1. V dropped 3 bases and J dropped 4; count of bases not matched to a gene: 8. Looked up from germline, CDR1 is KGHSH and CDR2 is LQKENI. The CDR3 runs 15 residues. CDR3 amino acids: CASSPLNQGGTEAFF. In DNA, the CDR3 is TGTGCCAGCTCACCCTTAAACCAGGGGGGCACTGAAGCTTTCTTT.

This clone occurred a few times. This sequence joins TRBV30 and TRBJ1-2; D remains unclear. V was pared by 0 bases and J by 7 bases, with 12 bases between. Germline CDR1 GTSNPN, CDR2 SVGIG (reference sequence). CDR3 length: 13 residues. For the CDR3, the DNA is TGTGCCTGGAGTGTCCTTAACTCGGGTGGCTACACCTTC. The encoded protein is CAWSVLNSGGYTF.

The table lists this clone with a few counts. This chain links TRBV5-1 with TRBJ2-7; a weak D match, TRBD2 (6 bases). V was cut by 2 bases and J by 2 bases, with 11 bases left in between. The CDR3 has 14 residues. Germline V CDR1 and CDR2: SGHRS, YFSETQ. The CDR3: CASSFRDSAYEQYF. The DNA of the CDR3 is TGCGCCAGCAGCTTCCGGGACTCAGCCTACGAGCAGTACTTC.

This rearrangement joins TRBV5-1 to TRBJ2-2; 7 bases align to TRBD1. The CDR3 has 17 residues. Germline V gene data show CDR1 as SGHRS and CDR2 as YFSETQ. Trimming cost V 0 bases and J 4 bases; bases outside gene matches: 9. The CDR3 DNA sequence: TGCGCCAGCAGCTTGGTTCCCACAGGGGTCACCACCGGGGAGCTGTTTTTT. Encoded protein: CASSLVPTGVTTGELFF.

The chain is built from TRBV19 and TRBJ2-1; 11 positions agree with TRBD2. The CDR3 runs to 15 residues. Germline CDR1 is LNHDA and CDR2 is SQIVND (reference sequence). Trimming cost V 6 bases and J 7 bases; bases outside gene matches: 8. The CDR3, as DNA: TGTGCCAGTAGCCAAGGGACTAGCGGCCAGAATGAGCAGTTCTTC. It is translated as CASSQGTSGQNEQFF.